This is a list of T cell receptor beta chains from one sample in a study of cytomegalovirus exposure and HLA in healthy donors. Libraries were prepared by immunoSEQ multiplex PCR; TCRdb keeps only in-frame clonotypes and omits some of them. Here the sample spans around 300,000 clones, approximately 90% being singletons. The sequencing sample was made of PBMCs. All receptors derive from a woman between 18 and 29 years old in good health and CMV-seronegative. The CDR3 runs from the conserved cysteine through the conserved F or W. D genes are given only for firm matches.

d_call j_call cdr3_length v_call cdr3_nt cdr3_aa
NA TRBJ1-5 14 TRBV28 TGTGCCAGCAGGTTCGCAGGGGGCAATCAGCCCCAGCATTTT CASRFAGGNQPQHF
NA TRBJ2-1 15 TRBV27 TGTGCCAGTCGAACCCTCTCGAGCTCCTACAATGAGCAGTTCTTC CASRTLSSSYNEQFF
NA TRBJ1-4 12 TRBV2 TGTGCCAGTAAGGACAGTAATGAAAAACTGTTTTTT CASKDSNEKLFF
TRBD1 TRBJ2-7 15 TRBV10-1 TGCGCCAGCAGTGACCCCGACAGGGATTCCTACGAGCAGTACTTC CASSDPDRDSYEQYF
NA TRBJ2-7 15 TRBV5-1 TGCGCCAGCAGCGAGGGTTCGTCCTTACCCTACGAGCAGTACTTC CASSEGSSLPYEQYF
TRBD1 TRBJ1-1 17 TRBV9 TGTGCCAGCAGCAAGCAACCCAGACAGGGCATGAACACTGAAGCTTTCTTT CASSKQPRQGMNTEAFF
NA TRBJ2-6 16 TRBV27 TGTGCCAGCAGTCGAGCGGCTCTCTCTGGGGCCAACGTCCTGACTTTC CASSRAALSGANVLTF
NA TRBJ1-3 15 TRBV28 TGTGCCAGCAGTTTAGGGGGGAGCTCTGGAAACACCATATATTTT CASSLGGSSGNTIYF
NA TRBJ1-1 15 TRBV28 TGTGCCAGCAGTTTGGTTACGGTTGGGAGTACTGAAGCTTTCTTT CASSLVTVGSTEAFF
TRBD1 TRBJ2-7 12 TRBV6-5 TGTGCCAGCACCGACACAGGGGTCGAGCAGTACTTC CASTDTGVEQYF
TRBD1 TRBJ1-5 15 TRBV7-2 TGTGCCAGCAGCCACGACAGGGGGTTGCATCAGCCCCAGCATTTT CASSHDRGLHQPQHF
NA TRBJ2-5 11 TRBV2 TGTGCCAGCAGTGACACAGGGACCCAGTACTTC CASSDTGTQYF
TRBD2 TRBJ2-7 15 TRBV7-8 TGTGCCAGCAGCTTAGCGAGACTAGCGGGCTACGAGCAGTACTTC CASSLARLAGYEQYF
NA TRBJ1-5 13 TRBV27 TGTGCCAGCAGTTTAGTCCGGAATCAGCCCCAGCATTTT CASSLVRNQPQHF
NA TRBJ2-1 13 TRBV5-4 TGTGCCAGCAGCGACTGGGCCTACAATGAGCAGTTCTTC CASSDWAYNEQFF
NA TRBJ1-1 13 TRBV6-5 TGTGCCAGCAGTTATCGACACTTCACTGAAGCTTTCTTT CASSYRHFTEAFF
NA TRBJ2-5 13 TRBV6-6 TGTGCCAGCAGTTATCCCCTACAAGAGACCCAGTACTTC CASSYPLQETQYF